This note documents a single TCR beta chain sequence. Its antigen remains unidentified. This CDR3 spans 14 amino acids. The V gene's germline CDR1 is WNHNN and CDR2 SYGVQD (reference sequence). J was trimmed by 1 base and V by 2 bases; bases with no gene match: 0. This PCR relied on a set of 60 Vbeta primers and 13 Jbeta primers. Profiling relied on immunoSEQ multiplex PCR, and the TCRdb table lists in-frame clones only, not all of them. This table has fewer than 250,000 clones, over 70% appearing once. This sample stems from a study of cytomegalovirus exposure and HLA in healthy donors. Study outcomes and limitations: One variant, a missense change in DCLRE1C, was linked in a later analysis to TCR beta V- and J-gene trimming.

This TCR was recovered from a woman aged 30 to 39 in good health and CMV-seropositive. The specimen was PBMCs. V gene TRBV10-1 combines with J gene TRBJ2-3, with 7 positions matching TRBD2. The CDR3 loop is CASSERGGTDTQYF. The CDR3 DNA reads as TGCGCCAGCAGTGAGCGGGGGGGCACAGATACGCAGTATTTT.